This T cell receptor (beta chain) was sequenced in a study of T cell responses to AZD1222 COVID-19 vaccine. Study-wide points: Across spike, vaccine-associated CD4 TCRs were found, dominant at 160-218 and 743-854. Reportedly, nearly half of unique spike TCRs recognized epitopes outside B.1.351/B.1.1.7 mutations.

About this clone itself: Its antigen is unknown.

Sequenced by immunoSEQ multiplex PCR; TCRdb stores in-frame clones only, minus some. The sample lists over 45,000 clones; roughly nine tenths were seen once. Germline CDR1 reads SEHNR; CDR2 reads FQNEAQ (reference sequence). CDR3 length: 17 residues. The V gene end was trimmed by 5 bases and the J gene end by 3 bases; junction bases not matched to a gene: 14. This TCR was sampled from an adult in good health. The material sequenced was peripheral blood, taken on day 0 of AZD1222 vaccination. The genes are TRBV7-9 and TRBJ2-3, with 7 nucleotides matching TRBD1. The CDR3 here is CASSKWGRDRSTDTQYF. CDR3 DNA sequence: TGTGCCAGCAGCAAATGGGGCCGGGACAGAAGTACAGATACGCAGTATTTT. The full variable domain, completed using reference TRBV7-9 and TRBJ2-3, is DTGVSQNPRHKITKRGQNVTFRCDPISEHNRLYWYRQTLGQGPEFLTYFQNEAQLEKSRLLSDRFSAERPKGSFSTLEIQRTEQGDSAMYLCASSKWGRDRSTDTQYFGPGTRLTVL.